A selection of T cell receptor beta chains follows, all from one sample in a study of control samples from healthy donors and cancer patients. Only in-frame clones appear in the TCRdb table, and some are missing; sequencing was by immunoSEQ multiplex PCR. Of about 140,000 clones in the sample, around 90% were seen once. Source material: blood. Receptors were obtained from a young man in good health. CDR3s include the opening cysteine and the closing phenylalanine or tryptophan. The D gene is left open where the match is weak. A clone size is listed for some rows: how often the clone was seen (once, few, many), or a class if it is expanded.

D	J	size	V	DNA	CDR3
NA	TRBJ1-4	NA	TRBV30	TGTGCCTCTAGCGGTGCAACTAATGAAAAACTGTTTTTT	CASSGATNEKLFF
NA	TRBJ1-3	NA	TRBV25-1	TGTGCCAGCAGTCCACAGGGCACTGGAAACACCATATATTTT	CASSPQGTGNTIYF
NA	TRBJ2-7	NA	TRBV19	TGTGCCAGTAGTATCAACTCTAGGGGTTTGAACGAGCAGTACTTC	CASSINSRGLNEQYF
NA	TRBJ2-2	NA	TRBV4-3	TGCGCCAGCAGCCGACTAGACAGGGAGGACACCGGGGAGCTGTTTTTT	CASSRLDREDTGELFF
TRBD2	TRBJ2-5	NA	TRBV3-1/TRBV3-2	TGTGCCAGCAGCCAAGGGACTAGCGGACTCCAAGAGACCCAGTACTTC	CASSQGTSGLQETQYF
TRBD2	TRBJ2-2	NA	TRBV4-3	TGCGCCAGCAGCCCAGGACGGGGGGGCGGTCACACCGGGGAGCTGTTTTTT	CASSPGRGGGHTGELFF
TRBD1	TRBJ1-3	NA	TRBV7-2	TGTGCCAGCAGCTGGGACAGGGGTGGTGGAAACACCATATATTTT	CASSWDRGGGNTIYF
TRBD1	TRBJ1-1	once	TRBV2	TGTGCCAGCAGTGAGGACAGGGAGACCACCTCTGAAGCTTTCTTT	CASSEDRETTSEAFF
NA	TRBJ2-7	NA	TRBV3-1/TRBV3-2	TGTGCCAGCAGCCAAGGAGTGTACGAGCAGTACTTC	CASSQGVYEQYF
NA	TRBJ1-1	once	TRBV7-9	TGTGCCAGCAGCCCAGGGCGTGCTGAAGCTTTCTTT	CASSPGRAEAFF
TRBD2	TRBJ2-7	once	TRBV2	TGTGCCAGCAGTGGTCGGGGGGGGAAATACGAGCAGTACTTC	CASSGRGGKYEQYF
NA	TRBJ1-1	NA	TRBV11-2	TGTGCCAGCAGCTTTGGTGAGGGAAGCACTGAAGCTTTCTTT	CASSFGEGSTEAFF
NA	TRBJ2-1	NA	TRBV21-1	TGTGCCCCCCCGGGGACAGGGGGCAAGGATGAGCAGTTCTTC	CAPPGTGGKDEQFF
TRBD1	TRBJ1-5	NA	TRBV11-2	TGTGCCAGCAGCTTAGGACAGGGGGTTAACAATCAGCCCCAGCATTTT	CASSLGQGVNNQPQHF
NA	TRBJ1-2	NA	TRBV5-1	TGCGCCAGCAGCTCGGATGCTTGGGTGGGGAATGGCTACACCTTC	CASSSDAWVGNGYTF
NA	TRBJ1-1	NA	TRBV27	TGTGCCAGCAGTTCAGGACTCGCTGAAGCTTTCTTT	CASSSGLAEAFF
TRBD2	TRBJ2-5	NA	TRBV5-4	TGTGCCAGCAGCAGCGGGACTAAGCAAGAGACCCAGTACTTC	CASSSGTKQETQYF
NA	TRBJ1-2	NA	TRBV19	TGTGCCAGTAGTATACAGGGATACTATGGCTACACCTTC	CASSIQGYYGYTF
TRBD1	TRBJ1-4	NA	TRBV7-8	TGTGCCAGCAGCATCGACAGGGTGGGGCTAAATGAAAAACTGTTTTTT	CASSIDRVGLNEKLFF
NA	TRBJ2-3	NA	TRBV27	TGTGCCAGCAGTTTCGGACAGTACACAGATACGCAGTATTTT	CASSFGQYTDTQYF
NA	TRBJ1-1	NA	TRBV7-2	TGTGCCAGCAGCTTGTTCCCTCGGGGGGCCGATGAAGCTTTCTTT	CASSLFPRGADEAFF
NA	TRBJ2-7	NA	TRBV2	TGTGCCAGCAGTGAAGCACGTCCTTCCTACGAGCAGTACTTC	CASSEARPSYEQYF
TRBD2	TRBJ2-7	NA	TRBV30	TGTGCCTGGAGCAGCGGGGGGAATTACGAGCAGTACTTC	CAWSSGGNYEQYF
NA	TRBJ1-4	NA	TRBV5-6	TGTGCCAGCAGTAGACAGAGCTCCGGGGAACTGTTTTTT	CASSRQSSGELFF
NA	TRBJ1-2	NA	TRBV4-2	TGTGCCAGCAGCCAGGGGACCGGGACCTATGGCTACACCTTC	CASSQGTGTYGYTF
NA	TRBJ1-1	NA	TRBV5-1	TGCGCCAGCAGCACCACACCCAACACTGAAGCTTTCTTT	CASSTTPNTEAFF
TRBD1	TRBJ2-4	NA	TRBV27	TGTGCCAGCAGCCAGTCGGACAGGGGCATTCAGTACTTC	CASSQSDRGIQYF
TRBD2	TRBJ2-1	NA	TRBV3-1/TRBV3-2	TGTGCCAGCAGCCAAGTAGTAGGACTAGCAAATGAGCAGTTCTTC	CASSQVVGLANEQFF
NA	TRBJ2-2	once	TRBV29-1	TGCAGCGTTCGGGGTGACACGAACACCGGGGAGCTGTTTTTT	CSVRGDTNTGELFF
NA	TRBJ1-4	NA	TRBV29-1	TGCAGCGTTCGGGCCGCTAATGAAAAACTGTTTTTT	CSVRAANEKLFF
NA	TRBJ1-2	NA	TRBV18	TGTGCCAGCTCACCAAAGCAGGGGATAGCTAACTATGGCTACACCTTC	CASSPKQGIANYGYTF
NA	TRBJ2-2	NA	TRBV4-1	TGCGCCAGCAGCCAAATCGCTAGAAACACCGGGGAGCTGTTTTTT	CASSQIARNTGELFF
NA	TRBJ2-2	NA	TRBV5-6	TGTGCCAGCAGCTTCGGCCAGGGCGGGGAGCTGTTTTTT	CASSFGQGGELFF
TRBD1	TRBJ2-5	NA	TRBV6-5	TGTGCCAGCAGCCACGAGGGGGCCGAGGAGACCCAGTACTTC	CASSHEGAEETQYF
TRBD1	TRBJ2-2	NA	TRBV11-2	TGTGCCAGCAGCTTCTGGACAGGGAGCACCGGGGAGCTGTTTTTT	CASSFWTGSTGELFF
NA	TRBJ1-2	NA	TRBV11-2	TGTGCCAGCAGCTTAGGGGCCGGCTATGGCTACACCTTC	CASSLGAGYGYTF
NA	TRBJ1-5	NA	TRBV7-2	TGTGCCAGCAGCTTAGACAGGGCGGGGAGCAATCAGCCCCAGCATTTT	CASSLDRAGSNQPQHF
TRBD2	TRBJ2-3	NA	TRBV3-1/TRBV3-2	TGTGCCAGCAGGGGACTAGCGGGGGAGGGGGGTTTCACAGATACGCAGTATTTT	CASRGLAGEGGFTDTQYF
TRBD1	TRBJ2-7	NA	TRBV5-5	TGTGCCAGCAGCTACCTAACCGGGACAGGGTTCTCCTACGAGCAGTACTTC	CASSYLTGTGFSYEQYF
NA	TRBJ2-7	few	TRBV11-2	TGTGCCAGCAGCTCTTCCTACGAGCAGTACTTC	CASSSSYEQYF
NA	TRBJ2-2	NA	TRBV6-5	TGTGCCAGCAGCCGCGAGGGGCCGGACACCGGGGAGCTGTTTTTT	CASSREGPDTGELFF
NA	TRBJ1-6	NA	TRBV27	TGTGCCAGCAGTTTATACACCGGGACAAAGCTCCACTTT	CASSLYTGTKLHF
NA	TRBJ1-1	NA	TRBV6-5	TGTGCCAGCAGTTCTCTCATTCGGGGAAAGAGCGTTGAAGCTTTCTTT	CASSSLIRGKSVEAFF
NA	TRBJ2-2	NA	TRBV7-3	TGTGCCAGCAGCTTAGTCGGATTTTACAGGATTCCGAACACCGGGGAGCTGTTTTTT	CASSLVGFYRIPNTGELFF
TRBD1	TRBJ1-5	NA	TRBV19	TGTGCCAGTAGTATTTCGGTGACAGGGTCAAGCAATCAGCCCCAGCATTTT	CASSISVTGSSNQPQHF
TRBD2	TRBJ2-5	NA	TRBV7-2	TGTGCCAGCAGCGTCGGACTAGCGGGGGGAGGCGAGACCCAGTACTTC	CASSVGLAGGGETQYF
NA	TRBJ1-5	NA	TRBV7-9	TGTGCCAGCAGCTTAGGGGGGGATCAGCCCCAGCATTTT	CASSLGGDQPQHF
NA	TRBJ1-1	NA	TRBV7-6	TGTGCCAGCAGCTTAAGCCTCCGGGACGGGAACACTGAAGCTTTCTTT	CASSLSLRDGNTEAFF
TRBD2	TRBJ2-5	NA	TRBV3-1/TRBV3-2	TGTGCCAGCAGCCAAGTCGCGCCGGGGGGGGAGACCCAGTACTTC	CASSQVAPGGETQYF